This T cell receptor beta chain is drawn from a study of blood T cell repertoires in COVID-19. On the study more broadly: Samples taken during acute and convalescent COVID-19 were collected in the United States, Italy and Spain. PBMCs, B-cell-depleted T cells, or T cells were the source of the cDNA or gDNA that made up the material.

In the source study's methods: How many nucleated cells were present was estimated from reference gene primer amplification. Sequencing was performed with immunoSEQ multiplex PCR; in TCRdb, only in-frame clones are kept and a portion is missing. The D gene and trimming were derived from the DNA, and the V and J assignments and clone size from that table. The repertoire holds over 85,000 clones, with over 60% as singletons. V gave up 8 bases and J gave up 3 bases; unmatched junction bases: 15. The CDR3 extends over 18 amino acids. Germline CDR1 and CDR2: SNHLY and FYNNEI. This receptor was taken from a woman over 75 with active or convalescent COVID-19. The sample taken for sequencing was peripheral blood. The chain uses TRBV2 and TRBJ2-3; 12 nucleotides match TRBD2. The CDR3 loop reads CASELRLAGERGTDTQYF. CDR3 in DNA: TGTGCCAGCGAGCTTCGACTAGCGGGAGAAAGAGGGACAGATACGCAGTATTTT.